The 21 T cell receptor beta chains below all came from one sample that was sequenced in a study of cytomegalovirus exposure and HLA in healthy donors. The repertoire was sequenced with immunoSEQ multiplex PCR; TCRdb's copy has only in-frame clones and lacks some. This table has 210,000 or so clones, about 86% appearing once. The sequencing sample was made of PBMCs. The source of these receptors is a woman aged 18-29 years in good health and CMV-seronegative.

The chain has TRBV29-1 and TRBJ2-3, with D perhaps TRBD2 (6 bases). The germline V and J ends were trimmed by 7 bases and 5 bases, with 16 bases remaining between them. Germline lookup yields CDR1 SQVTM and CDR2 ANQGSEA. CDR3 length: 13 residues. The CDR3 nucleotides are TGCAGCGACCTTGGAGGGGTGCGAGATACGCAGTATTTT. Translating it yields CSDLGGVRDTQYF.

The chain links TRBV4-1 to TRBJ2-2, with 8 bases that match TRBD2. CDR1 and CDR2 (germline): MGHRA, YSYEKL. The CDR3 has 16 residues. V lost 0 bases and J lost 4; bases outside the gene matches: 4. CDR3 bases: TGCGCCAGCAGCCAAGATTTAGCGGGGATCACCGGGGAGCTGTTTTTT. Amino acid sequence: CASSQDLAGITGELFF.

CDR3 in DNA: TGTGCCAGCAGCCCCCTAGTTAAGCAGTACTTC. Encoded protein: CASSPLVKQYF. The rearrangement uses TRBV6-5 and TRBJ2-7; no definite D call. Germline V gene sequence: CDR1 MNHEY, CDR2 SVGAGI. V was trimmed by 6 bases and J by 8 bases, leaving 11 bases between them. CDR3 length: 11 residues.

The gene calls are TRBV7-9 and TRBJ1-2; D is ambiguous. Per germline, CDR1 SEHNR and CDR2 FQNEAQ (reference sequence). The CDR3 has 15 residues. The V and J ends lost 5 bases and 6 bases respectively, with 19 bases between them. The CDR3 is CASSGKPTRMNGYTF. For the CDR3, the DNA is TGTGCCAGCAGCGGAAAACCGACGCGGATGAATGGCTACACCTTC.

V gene TRBV6-1 combines with J gene TRBJ1-5; perhaps TRBD1 as D (6 bases). This CDR3 has 12 residues. The V end lost 8 bases, the J end lost 6 bases, and 11 bases lay between the germline ends. Germline V gene data show CDR1 as MNHNS and CDR2 as SASEGT. CDR3 loop: CASGGVGQPQHF. The DNA for the CDR3 is TGTGCCAGCGGGGGCGTAGGTCAGCCCCAGCATTTT.

The chain has TRBV7-2 and TRBJ2-1; D is possibly TRBD2 (6 bases). Trimming took 3 bases from V and 12 from J, leaving 18 bases between them. CDR1 is SGHTA and CDR2 is FQGNSA in the germline V gene. The CDR3 sequence is 14 residues long. CDR3 loop: CASSFGTLKWWQFF. The CDR3 coding sequence is TGTGCCAGCAGCTTTGGGACTTTGAAGTGGTGGCAGTTCTTC.

The chain joins TRBV28 to TRBJ1-4, with TRBD1 matching over 10 bases. The CDR3 extends over 18 amino acids. With 6 bases clipped from V and 8 bases from J, the junction kept 18 bases outside the gene matches. Germline V gene sequence: CDR1 MDHEN, CDR2 SYDVKM. This CDR3 reads CASRGRDRGRGAREKLFF. The CDR3, as DNA: TGTGCCAGCAGAGGTCGGGACAGGGGACGAGGAGCGAGGGAAAAACTGTTTTTT.

V usage is TRBV2 and J usage is TRBJ2-3; TRBD1 aligns across 7 bases. The V and J ends lost 6 bases and 2 bases, in that order; junction bases with no gene match: 8. The germline V gene encodes CDR1 SNHLY and CDR2 FYNNEI. The CDR3 is made up of 15 amino acids. Here the CDR3 DNA reads TGTGCCAGCAGGTTCGGAACAGGGGCCACAGATACGCAGTATTTT. Protein: CASRFGTGATDTQYF.

This chain links TRBV9 with TRBJ2-1; 10 bases align to TRBD2. The CDR3 extends over 13 amino acids. Germline-derived CDR1 and CDR2 are SGDLS and YYNGEE. The V and J ends lost 2 bases and 7 bases, in that order; junction bases with no gene match: 0. CDR3 amino acids: CASSVTSGNEQFF. The CDR3 nucleotides are TGTGCCAGCAGCGTGACTAGCGGGAATGAGCAGTTCTTC.

The rearrangement joins TRBV6-4 to TRBJ1-2, with TRBD1 matching 10 bases. The V gene's germline CDR1 is MRHNA and CDR2 SNTAGT. With 3 bases clipped from V and 8 bases from J, the junction kept 12 bases outside the gene matches. The CDR3 contains 16 residues. The CDR3 protein is CASSEIAGQGTGGYTF. In DNA, the CDR3 is TGTGCCAGCAGTGAAATCGCGGGACAGGGGACGGGGGGCTACACCTTC.

V gene TRBV5-4 combines with J gene TRBJ2-3; perhaps TRBD1 as D (6 bases). Germline V gene sequence: CDR1 SGHNT, CDR2 YYREEE (reference sequence). The CDR3 has 16 amino acids. V lost 0 bases and J lost 1, with 12 bases in between. In nucleotides, the CDR3 is TGTGCCAGCAGCTTGGGCCCGGGACAAGGCACAGATACGCAGTATTTT. Protein: CASSLGPGQGTDTQYF.

The chain uses TRBV10-3 and TRBJ2-7; D may be TRBD1 (6 bases). The CDR3 runs 13 residues. V was clipped by 4 bases and J by 3 bases, with 10 bases between them. Germline-derived CDR1 and CDR2 are ENHRY and SYGVKD. The CDR3 DNA follows: TGTGCCATCAGTGGCCGGGACATCTACGAGCAGTACTTC. It encodes CAISGRDIYEQYF.

This chain links TRBV10-3 with TRBJ2-7; D perhaps matches TRBD2 (6 bases). This CDR3 is built from 14 residues. Germline loops: CDR1 ENHRY, CDR2 SYGVKD. The V gene lost 7 bases and the J gene lost 1 base, with 14 bases spanning the gap. The CDR3 reads CAINARETSYEQYF. As DNA, the CDR3 is TGTGCCATCAATGCACGGGAGACGTCCTACGAGCAGTACTTC.

The chain combines TRBV4-2 with TRBJ2-2; TRBD2 matches at 7 bases. The germline CDR1 and CDR2 sequences are LGHNA and YNFKEQ. This CDR3 is built from 19 residues. The V and J ends lost 0 bases and 4 bases, in that order; junction bases with no gene match: 14. The CDR3 sequence is CASSQDRGLTSAFTGELFF. CDR3 coding DNA: TGTGCCAGCAGCCAAGATCGAGGCCTCACTAGCGCCTTCACCGGGGAGCTGTTTTTT.

V gene TRBV29-1 combines with J gene TRBJ2-2, with D possibly being TRBD2 (5 bases). Germline V gene sequence: CDR1 SQVTM, CDR2 ANQGSEA. With 5 bases removed from V and 6 bases from J, the gap between germline ends came to 13 bases. This CDR3 is 13 amino acids long. The CDR3 protein is CSVQAGLPGELFF. The CDR3 DNA sequence: TGCAGCGTTCAGGCGGGCCTGCCCGGGGAGCTGTTTTTT.

This clone was found once. The rearrangement uses TRBV7-2 and TRBJ2-7, with TRBD2 matching over 8 bases. This CDR3 has 14 residues. Germline loops: CDR1 SGHTA, CDR2 FQGNSA. V lost 7 bases and J lost 4; bases outside the gene matches: 9. This CDR3 reads CASTPAGGGYEQYF. As DNA, the CDR3 is TGTGCCAGCACCCCTGCCGGGGGGGGATACGAGCAGTACTTC. Filled out from reference TRBV7-2 and TRBJ2-7, the complete variable domain reads GAGVSQSPSNKVTEKGKDVELRCDPISGHTALYWYRQSLGQGLEFLIYFQGNSAPDKSGLPSDRFSAERTGGSVSTLTIQRTQQEDSAVYLCASTPAGGGYEQYFGPGTRLTVT.

V usage is TRBV11-3 and J usage is TRBJ2-3, with 7 nucleotides matching TRBD2. The CDR3 has 13 amino acids. Losses at the gene ends were 5 bases for V and 9 bases for J; bases not matched to a gene: 8. Germline values: CDR1 SGHNT, CDR2 YENEEA. The DNA of the CDR3 is TGTGCCAGCAGCCAAGCGGGGATTGGCACGCAGTATTTT. It yields the protein CASSQAGIGTQYF.

The chain joins TRBV6-5 to TRBJ1-3, with TRBD1 as a possible D gene (6 bases). CDR1 and CDR2 from the germline V gene are MNHEY and SVGAGI. There are 14 residues in the CDR3. Trimming took off 6 bases at V and 0 bases at J, with 9 bases between the two ends. CDR3 DNA sequence: TGTGCCAGCAGACAGGGTTACTCTGGAAACACCATATATTTT. It is translated as CASRQGYSGNTIYF.

The chain has TRBV25-1 and TRBJ1-5; D unresolved. Trimming removed 4 bases from V and 0 bases from J, with 7 bases in between. There are 14 residues in the CDR3. CDR1 is MGHDK and CDR2 is SYGVNS in the germline V gene. In DNA, the CDR3 is TGTGCCAGCAGTGTCGACAATAGCAATCAGCCCCAGCATTTT. It is translated as CASSVDNSNQPQHF.

The chain combines TRBV7-6 with TRBJ2-2; TRBD1 might be the D (5 bases). The germline V gene has CDR1 SGHVS and CDR2 FNYEAQ. The V gene lost 7 bases and the J gene lost 6 bases, with 12 bases spanning the gap. The CDR3 totals 13 residues. The CDR3 DNA is TGTGCCAGCACCCTCTCGACAGCCGGGGAGCTGTTTTTT. As protein: CASTLSTAGELFF.

This chain links TRBV19 with TRBJ1-5; no clear D. Deletions cut 5 bases from V and 4 bases from J, with 15 bases between. CDR1 LNHDA and CDR2 SQIVND come from the germline V gene (reference sequence). This CDR3 comprises 15 residues. The CDR3 here is CASSSLEGRNQPQHF. CDR3 DNA: TGTGCCAGTAGTTCCCTTGAAGGGAGGAATCAGCCCCAGCATTTT.